This T cell receptor beta chain emerged from a study of OX40 agonist ivuxolimab in advanced cancers. The wider study: From roughly 23 to 90 years was the age range, with a mean of around 57 years, and 65% to 90% were male. Eligibility rules accepted prior anti-PD-1, anti-PD-L1 or anti-CTLA-4 therapy, and 30% to 40% had some.

Systemic immunosuppression or autoimmune disease history was grounds to exclude patients. Data came from immunoSEQ multiplex PCR; TCRdb stores just in-frame clones and leaves some out. The sample contains about 80,000 clones, around 80% of which appear only once. As to this clone: Its specificity is not known.

J lost 5 bases, V lost 6 bases, and 8 bases had no gene match. The CDR3 contains 15 residues. Germline lookup yields CDR1 SGHTA and CDR2 FQGNSA. Broader study findings: The mean number of expanded clones was higher in CD8+ T cells than in CD4+.

The TCR sequence derives from an adult with an advanced solid tumor such as melanoma, head and neck, liver or kidney cancer. Sequencing used CD4+ or CD8+ T cells sorted from blood, obtained in a trial of the OX40 agonist ivuxolimab. The rearrangement joins TRBV7-2 to TRBJ2-2; 8 nucleotides line up with TRBD1. For the CDR3, the DNA is TGTGCCAGCAGGACCGGGACAGGCGTAACCGGGGAGCTGTTTTTT. The encoded protein is CASRTGTGVTGELFF.